The clone carrying this T cell receptor beta chain showed up just a few times. Its matching antigen is unknown. These data come from a study of post-analysis software for immune sequencing data. Germline-derived CDR1 and CDR2 are SGHVS and FQNEAQ. This CDR3 has 13 residues. The V end was cut by 5 bases, the J end by 0 bases, with 7 bases between. TCR beta libraries were prepared from cDNA with unique molecular identifiers. When 1 to 10 million T cells were used, they gave 500,000 or so cDNA molecules. MiXCR, applied by TCRdb to the PCR reads, yields one record per CDR3 protein. The table lists over 300,000 distinct CDR3 sequences, roughly 30% of them singletons. Findings of the study overall: Elevated frequency relative to controls characterized four or five TRBV segments in patients, TRBV5-6, TRBV5-1 and TRBV20-1 among them. Versus controls, multiple sclerosis patients showed significantly lower diversity (normalized Chao1).

The sequencing input was blood. The TCR sequence derives from a girl aged 10 to 17 with multiple sclerosis. V is TRBV7-8 and J is TRBJ1-1, with D uncertain. CDR3 bases: TGTGCCAGCAGCATCACCGTGAACACTGAAGCTTTCTTT. Amino acid sequence: CASSITVNTEAFF.